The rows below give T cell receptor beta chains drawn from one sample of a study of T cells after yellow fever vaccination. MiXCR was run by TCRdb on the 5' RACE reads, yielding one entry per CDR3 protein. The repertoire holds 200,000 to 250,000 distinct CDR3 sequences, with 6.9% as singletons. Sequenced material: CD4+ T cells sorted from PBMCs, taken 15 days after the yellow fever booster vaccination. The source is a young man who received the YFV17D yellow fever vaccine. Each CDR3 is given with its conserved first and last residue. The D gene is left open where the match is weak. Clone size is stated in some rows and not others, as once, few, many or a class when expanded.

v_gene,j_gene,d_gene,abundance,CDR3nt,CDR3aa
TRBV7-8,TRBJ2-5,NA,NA,TGTGCCAGCAGCCGAAGGTGGGAGACCCAGTACTTC,CASSRRWETQYF
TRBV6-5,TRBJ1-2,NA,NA,TGTGCCAGCCGCTACAGTGGCGTTGGTGGCTACACCTTC,CASRYSGVGGYTF
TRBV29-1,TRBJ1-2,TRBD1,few,TGCAGCGTTGAAAGGCCAGGGGGCTTTGGCTACACCTTC,CSVERPGGFGYTF
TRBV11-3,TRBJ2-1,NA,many,TGTGCCAGCAGCAAGGCTGGGACCCTGTCCTACAATGAGCAGTTCTTC,CASSKAGTLSYNEQFF
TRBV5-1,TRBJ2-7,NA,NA,TGCGCCAGCAGCTTGTCCGCTAGAACGACCCACGAGCAGTACTTC,CASSLSARTTHEQYF
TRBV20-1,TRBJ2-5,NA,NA,TGCAGTGCTGGGGGACGCCAAGAGACCCAGTACTTC,CSAGGRQETQYF
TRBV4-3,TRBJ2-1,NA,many,TGCGCCAGCAGCCAAGAAGCCGACTACCAGTACAATGAGCAGTTCTTC,CASSQEADYQYNEQFF
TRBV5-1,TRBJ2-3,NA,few,TGCGCCAGCAGCTTAAACCCCCCGGCTGGCACAGATACGCAGTATTTT,CASSLNPPAGTDTQYF
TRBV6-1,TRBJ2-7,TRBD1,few,TGTGCCAGCAGTGAATCTTGGGACAGCTACTACGAGCAGTACTTC,CASSESWDSYYEQYF
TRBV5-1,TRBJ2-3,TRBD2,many,TGCGCCAGCAGGCCACGACTAGCGGACCAACTCACAGATACGCAGTATTTT,CASRPRLADQLTDTQYF
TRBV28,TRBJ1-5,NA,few,TGTGCCAGCAGCACGAGACAGCCTTGGCCCCAGCATTTT,CASSTRQPWPQHF
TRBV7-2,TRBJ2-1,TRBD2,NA,TGTGCCAGCAGCTTCGCGCTCGGACTAGCGGGATTAGAGTCCTACAATGAGCAGTTCTTC,CASSFALGLAGLESYNEQFF
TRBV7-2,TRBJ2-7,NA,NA,TGTGCCAGCAGCCCCGTGGGGACCTCCTACGAGCAGTACTTC,CASSPVGTSYEQYF
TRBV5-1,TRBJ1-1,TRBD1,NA,TGCGCCAGCAGCAGAAAACCCGGGACAGGGGGCTTAATGAACACTGAAGCTTTCTTT,CASSRKPGTGGLMNTEAFF
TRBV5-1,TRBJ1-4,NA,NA,TGCGCCAGCAGCACCGGGTTTCAGGAAGAAAAACTGTTTTTT,CASSTGFQEEKLFF
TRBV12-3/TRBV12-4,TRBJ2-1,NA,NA,TGTGCCAGCAGCTCCGGGCAGGGGGGCCAGTTCTTC,CASSSGQGGQFF
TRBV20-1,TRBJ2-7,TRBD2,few,TGCAGTGCTACCTATAGCGGGAGGGCCGGGGACGAGCAGTACTTC,CSATYSGRAGDEQYF
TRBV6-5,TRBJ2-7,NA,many,TGTGCCAGCAGTCACCCTAGAGGCGGGACTGTTTGGCAGTACTTC,CASSHPRGGTVWQYF
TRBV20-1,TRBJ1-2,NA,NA,TGCAGTGCTAGAACTAACGCCGAGTCCCATGGCTACACCTTC,CSARTNAESHGYTF
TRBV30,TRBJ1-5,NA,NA,TGTGCCTGGAGTGAGGACGGGGATCAGCCCCAGCATTTT,CAWSEDGDQPQHF
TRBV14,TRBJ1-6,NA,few,TGTGCCAGCAGCCCAGGACAGTGGAATTCACCCCTCCACTTT,CASSPGQWNSPLHF